The clone carrying this T cell receptor beta chain was observed a few times. The antigen is undetermined. This record belongs to a study of T cell repertoires in cytomegalovirus infection. TCRdb recomputed calls from the reads with MiXCR, one row per CDR3 protein. The sample includes around 800,000 distinct CDR3 sequences, approximately 29% seen only once; the top ten take roughly 12%. The V and J ends lost 1 base and 7 bases, in that order; junction bases with no gene match: 8. The germline CDR1 and CDR2 sequences are MNHEY and SMNVEV (reference sequence). The CDR3 consists of 16 residues. Specimen: cultured CD8+ T cells from PBMCs, collected from culture after CMV antigen stimulation. V is TRBV27 and J is TRBJ2-2; the match to TRBD2 covers 8 bases. The TCR was taken from a human donor in good health (CMV status not recorded). Some clones in this sample may be carry-over from other donors' samples. The CDR3 bases are TGTGCCAGCAGTTTATATAGCGGGGCCCCGGGCGGGGAGCTGTTTTTT. Translation gives CASSLYSGAPGGELFF.